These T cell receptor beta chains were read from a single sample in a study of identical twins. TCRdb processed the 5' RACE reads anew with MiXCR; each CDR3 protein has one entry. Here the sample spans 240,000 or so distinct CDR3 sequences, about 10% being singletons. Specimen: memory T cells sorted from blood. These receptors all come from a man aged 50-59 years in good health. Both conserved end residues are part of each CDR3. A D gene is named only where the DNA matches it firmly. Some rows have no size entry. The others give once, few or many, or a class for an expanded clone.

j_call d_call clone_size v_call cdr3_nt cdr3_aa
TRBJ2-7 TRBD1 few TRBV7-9 TGTGCCAGCAGCTTAGGACAGGGGATACTCTACGAGCAGTACTTC CASSLGQGILYEQYF
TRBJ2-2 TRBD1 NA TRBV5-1 TGCGCCAGCAGCTTGTCTGAAGACAGGGGCGGCACCGGGGAGCTGTTTTTT CASSLSEDRGGTGELFF
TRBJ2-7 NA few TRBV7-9 TGTGCCAGCAGCTTTTTCGGGATATGGACTGGCGAGCAGTACTTC CASSFFGIWTGEQYF
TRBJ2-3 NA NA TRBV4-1 TGCGCCAGCAGCCCCAGGGGACTCACAGATACGCAGTATTTT CASSPRGLTDTQYF
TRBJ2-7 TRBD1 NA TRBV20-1 TGCAGTGCTAGAGATCAAAGGGACAGGAGCTCCTACGAGCAGTACTTC CSARDQRDRSSYEQYF
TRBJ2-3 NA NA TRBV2 TGTGCCAGCCAGGTATCATTCAGCGGAACCACAGATACGCAGTATTTT CASQVSFSGTTDTQYF
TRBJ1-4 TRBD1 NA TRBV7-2 TGTGCCAGCAGCCCCCGGACAGGGCTGAATGAAAAACTGTTTTTT CASSPRTGLNEKLFF
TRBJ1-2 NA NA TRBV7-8 TGTGCCAGCAGCCCCGGACTGGTCTTTGGCTACACCTTC CASSPGLVFGYTF
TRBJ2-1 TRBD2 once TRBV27 TGTGCCAGCAGTTTTCGAGCCGGGAGGGCCTACAATGAGCAGTTCTTC CASSFRAGRAYNEQFF
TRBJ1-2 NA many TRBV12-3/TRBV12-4 TGTGCCAGCAGTAGTAGCTATGGCTACACCTTC CASSSSYGYTF
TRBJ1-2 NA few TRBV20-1 TGCAGTGCTAGAAATTACGGGACGAACACCGGGGAGACTAACTATGGCTACACCTTC CSARNYGTNTGETNYGYTF
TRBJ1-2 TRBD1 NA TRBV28 TGTGCCAGCAGATACAGGGGTCAACTTTATGGCTACACCTTC CASRYRGQLYGYTF
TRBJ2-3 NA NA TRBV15 TGTGCCACCAGCAGAGATAACAGGGACAGCACAGATACGCAGTATTTT CATSRDNRDSTDTQYF
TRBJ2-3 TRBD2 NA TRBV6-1 TGTGCCAGCAGCCAGCGTGGCGGGGGGGCCCCAGATACGCAGTATTTT CASSQRGGGAPDTQYF
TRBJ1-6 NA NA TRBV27 TGTGCCAGCAGTCTGACAGGTGCCTATAATTCACCCCTCCACTTT CASSLTGAYNSPLHF
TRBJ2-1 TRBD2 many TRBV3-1 TGTGCCAGCAGCCAAGATCGGCTAGCGGCCCTCTTC CASSQDRLAALF
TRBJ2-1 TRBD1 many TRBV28 TGTGCCAGCAGTTTCAGGGGGACAGGGAAGTTCTTC CASSFRGTGKFF
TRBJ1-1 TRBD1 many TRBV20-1 TGCAGTGCTAGAGTGAGGGACAGGGTGAACACTGAAGCTTTCTTT CSARVRDRVNTEAFF
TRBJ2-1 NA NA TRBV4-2 TGTGCCAGCAGCCAAGAAAGGAATGAGCAGTTCTTC CASSQERNEQFF
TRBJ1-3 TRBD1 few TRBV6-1 TGTGCCAGCAGTGAACACCCCGGGACAGCTGAAAACACCATATATTTT CASSEHPGTAENTIYF
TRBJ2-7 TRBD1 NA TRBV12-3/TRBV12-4 TGTGCCAGCGGTCGACAGGGGACGCACTACGAGCAGTACTTC CASGRQGTHYEQYF
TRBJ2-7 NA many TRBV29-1 TGCAGCGTTCCGGGACCCCTCTACGAGCAGTACTTC CSVPGPLYEQYF
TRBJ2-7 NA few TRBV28 TGTGCCAGCGAAAAGGGCACGTCCTACGAGCAGTACTTC CASEKGTSYEQYF
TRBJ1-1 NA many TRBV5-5 TGTGCCAGCAGTATCGGTCCTGAAGCTTTCTTT CASSIGPEAFF
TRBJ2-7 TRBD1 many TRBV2 TGTGCCAGCAGTGGACCCGGGACAGTACCCCCCTACGAGCAGTACTTC CASSGPGTVPPYEQYF
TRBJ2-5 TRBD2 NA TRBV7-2 TGTGCCAGCAGCTTGAGAGCGGGAGACGTAGAGACCCAGTACTTC CASSLRAGDVETQYF
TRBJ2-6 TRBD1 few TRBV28 TGTGCCAGCAGTCCCGGGACAGGGGTGTTTTATGGGGCCAACGTCCTGACTTTC CASSPGTGVFYGANVLTF
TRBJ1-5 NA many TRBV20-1 TGCAGTGCTAGACAGGATAGCAATCAGCCCCAGCATTTT CSARQDSNQPQHF
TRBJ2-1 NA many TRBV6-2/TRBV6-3 TGTGCCAGCAGTTACTCGTTCAATGAGCAGTTCTTC CASSYSFNEQFF
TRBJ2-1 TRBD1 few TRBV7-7 TGTGCCAGCAGCCCGGACAGGGGGGGCAATGAGCAGTTCTTC CASSPDRGGNEQFF
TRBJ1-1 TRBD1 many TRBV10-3 TGTGCCACCCGTACTGGGTCCTCGTCCCCCGGGACAGGGAAAACTGAAGCTTTCTTT CATRTGSSSPGTGKTEAFF
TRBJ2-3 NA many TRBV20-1 TGCAGTGCTAGAGACGACATAGACACAGATACGCAGTATTTT CSARDDIDTDTQYF
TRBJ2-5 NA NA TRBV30 TGTGCCTGGACCGGCAGGAAAGAGACCCAGTACTTC CAWTGRKETQYF
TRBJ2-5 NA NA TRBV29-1 TGCAGCGTTGGCATGCCCCAAGAGACCCAGTACTTC CSVGMPQETQYF
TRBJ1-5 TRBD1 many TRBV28 TGTGCCAGCAGTCCCCAGTGGACAGGGAGGCAAGGAAGAGGTGGTAATCAGCCCCAGCATTTT CASSPQWTGRQGRGGNQPQHF
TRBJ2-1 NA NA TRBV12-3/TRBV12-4 TGTGCCAGCAGTCCGACAGCCTCCTACAATGAGCAGTTCTTC CASSPTASYNEQFF
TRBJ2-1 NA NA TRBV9 TGTGCCAGCAGCGTAGCAACAGCGAGCTCCTACAATGAGCAGTTCTTC CASSVATASSYNEQFF
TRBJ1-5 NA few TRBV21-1 TGTGCCAGCACCGACAGAAATAGCAATCAGCCCCAGCATTTT CASTDRNSNQPQHF
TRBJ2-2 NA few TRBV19 TGTGCCAGTAGTACCTCAGGGAAGGGGGAGCTGTTTTTT CASSTSGKGELFF
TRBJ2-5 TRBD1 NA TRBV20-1 TGCAGTGCTAGACCGATGGACAGGGGGCGACAAGAGACCCAGTACTTC CSARPMDRGRQETQYF
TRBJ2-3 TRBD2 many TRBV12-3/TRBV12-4 TGTGCCAGCAGTTTAGGCGGGAGGGCCACGGGAGATACGCAGTATTTT CASSLGGRATGDTQYF
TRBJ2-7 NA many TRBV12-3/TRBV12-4 TGTGCCAGCAGTTTCGGCCAGGGTAGAGGCGAGCAGTACTTC CASSFGQGRGEQYF